This TCR beta chain was found in a study of T cells expressing NK-cell markers. The CDR3 spans 14 residues. Germline CDR1 is MNHEY and CDR2 is SVGAGI. 5'RACE template switching built TCR beta cDNA with unique molecular identifiers. TCRdb re-called the 5' RACE reads and catalogs CDR3 proteins one per entry, DNA excluded. Its listing shows 500,000 to 700,000 distinct CDR3 sequences. Study outcomes and limitations: Also leading the CD3+CD56-NKG2C+ fraction in several donors were these clonotypes. Top CD8+ clonotypes included the dominant CD3+CD56+NKG2C+ clonotypes in 6 or 7 donors. HCMV specificity was not established for the expanded NKG2C+ T cell clones.

For this clonotype: The antigen is unknown.

This clonotype was sampled from a man aged 18 to 29 in good health. The V call is TRBV6-5, the J call TRBJ1-6. The sequencing input was blood T cells: a sorted CD56 or NKG2C T cell subset, CD4+ or CD8+ T cells, or bulk PBMC T cells (not recorded which). The CDR3 reads CASSYSAENSPLHF.